A single sample gave rise to the 8 T cell receptor beta chains below, sequenced in a study of shared clonotypes between healthy human individuals. TCRdb's copy holds only in-frame clones and misses some; the assay was immunoSEQ multiplex PCR. The sample consists of fewer than 850,000 clones, roughly 87% of them appearing once. The sample taken for sequencing was memory CD8+ T cells from PBMCs. Documented subset: CD45RO+ cells pooled with CCR7-negative TemRA cells. The receptors here all came from a man aged 18 to 29 in good health. Some clones in this sample may be carry-over from other donors' samples.

The chain combines TRBV28 with TRBJ2-2, with D perhaps being TRBD1 or TRBD2 (5 bases each). The germline gives CDR1 MDHEN, CDR2 SYDVKM. This CDR3 region has 18 residues. Trimming cost V 7 bases and J 7 bases, with 28 bases left between them. The CDR3 nucleotides read TGTGCCAGCACCTCCTCCTGGCCCGGCCAGGGCCGGGGCGGGGAGCTGTTTTTT. It translates to CASTSSWPGQGRGGELFF. Complete variable domain (other parts from reference TRBV28 and TRBJ2-2): DVKVTQSSRYLVKRTGEKVFLECVQDMDHENMFWYRQDPGLGLRLIYFSYDVKMKEKGDIPEGYSVSREKKERFSLILESASTNQTSMYLCASTSSWPGQGRGGELFFGEGSRLTVL.

The chain employs TRBV10-3 and TRBJ2-7, with 9 positions matching TRBD1. Germline CDR1 ENHRY, CDR2 SYGVKD. CDR3 size: 14 residues. V lost 6 bases to trimming and J lost 1 base; unmatched junction nucleotides: 4. DNA for the CDR3: TGTGCCATCAGGGGGACAGGGTGGTCCTACGAGCAGTACTTC. It codes for CAIRGTGWSYEQYF.

This chain connects TRBV9 to TRBJ2-7; 7 bases align to TRBD1. V shed 6 bases and J 4 bases; nucleotides not matched to a gene: 10. The germline V gene encodes CDR1 SGDLS and CDR2 YYNGEE. CDR3 size: 14 residues. CDR3 DNA: TGTGCCAGCAACGACGGGACAGTATATTACGAGCAGTACTTC. As protein: CASNDGTVYYEQYF.

The gene calls are TRBV29-1 and TRBJ2-3; 8 nucleotides agree with TRBD1. In germline, CDR1 is SQVTM, CDR2 ANQGSEA. The CDR3 consists of 17 residues. Trimming took 0 bases from V and 2 from J; bases not matched to a gene: 10. The CDR3 spells CSVEDQAGGKYTDTQYF. The CDR3 DNA sequence: TGCAGCGTTGAAGATCAGGCAGGGGGCAAATACACAGATACGCAGTATTTT.

The rearrangement joins TRBV5-6 to TRBJ2-7, with 8 bases aligning to TRBD1. The CDR3 consists of 13 residues. Trimming removed 7 bases from V and 6 bases from J; junction bases left unmatched: 9. In germline, CDR1 is SGHDT, CDR2 YYEEEE. CDR3 in amino acids: CASAGQGYREQYF. The CDR3 coding sequence is TGTGCCAGCGCTGGACAGGGATATCGCGAGCAGTACTTC.

V gene TRBV7-9 combines with J gene TRBJ2-1; D may correspond to TRBD1 or TRBD2 (6 bases each). CDR1 and CDR2 (germline): SEHNR, FQNEAQ (reference sequence). The length of the CDR3 is 18 residues. The ends were cut back, 10 bases at V and 0 bases at J, with 25 bases in the middle. In nucleotides, the CDR3 is TGTGCCACCAAGGGGGGAAGTGCGACGGAAAGCTCCTACAATGAGCAGTTCTTC. Translating it yields CATKGGSATESSYNEQFF. Full variable domain (outside the CDR3, taken from reference TRBV7-9 and TRBJ2-1): DTGVSQNPRHKITKRGQNVTFRCDPISEHNRLYWYRQTLGQGPEFLTYFQNEAQLEKSRLLSDRFSAERPKGSFSTLEIQRTEQGDSAMYLCATKGGSATESSYNEQFFGPGTRLTVL.

CDR3 coding DNA: TGTGCCAGTAGTATGACATCTGGGGCCAACGTCCTGACTTTC. It is translated as CASSMTSGANVLTF. The chain uses TRBV19 and TRBJ2-6; D uncertain. CDR3 length equals 14 residues. CDR1 and CDR2 (germline): LNHDA, SQIVND (reference sequence). V gave up 3 bases and J gave up 1 base, with 4 bases separating them.

V is TRBV5-4 and J is TRBJ1-1, with 8 bases fitting TRBD1. CDR1 is SGHNT and CDR2 is YYREEE in the germline V gene (reference sequence). The CDR3 has 15 amino acids. V trimming: 4 bases; J trimming: 5 bases; junction bases outside the gene matches: 10. The CDR3 nucleotides are TGTGCCAGCAGCACCGACAGGGGACGGTTAACTGAAGCTTTCTTT. Translating it yields CASSTDRGRLTEAFF. Looking up the rest from reference TRBV5-4 and TRBJ1-1 gives the full variable domain: ETGVTQSPTHLIKTRGQQVTLRCSSQSGHNTVSWYQQALGQGPQFIFQYYREEENGRGNFPPRFSGLQFPNYSSELNVNALELDDSALYLCASSTDRGRLTEAFFGQGTRLTVV.